This T cell receptor beta chain was obtained from a study of blood T cells in healthy people across ages. Looked up from germline, CDR1 is MNHEY and CDR2 is SVGEGT. The CDR3 covers 15 residues. Trimming removed 7 bases at V and 0 bases at J, with 15 bases between. It was with a sample-barcoded 5' primer and a J-beta primer mix that a second PCR of about 7 to 12 cycles was run. No fewer than 2.5 million CDR3-containing paired-end reads came from each sample. TCRdb analysed the 5' RACE reads with MiXCR anew, one entry per CDR3 protein. The table lists roughly 680,000 distinct CDR3 sequences, roughly half of them singletons.

This chain uses TRBV6-2 or TRBV6-3 with TRBJ1-2, with D possibly matching TRBD1 (5 bases). Sequencing was carried out using blood. The sequence was obtained from a woman at least 80 years old in good health. CDR3 region: CASTYWDPANYGYTF. The CDR3 bases are TGTGCCAGCACCTATTGGGACCCAGCTAACTATGGCTACACCTTC.